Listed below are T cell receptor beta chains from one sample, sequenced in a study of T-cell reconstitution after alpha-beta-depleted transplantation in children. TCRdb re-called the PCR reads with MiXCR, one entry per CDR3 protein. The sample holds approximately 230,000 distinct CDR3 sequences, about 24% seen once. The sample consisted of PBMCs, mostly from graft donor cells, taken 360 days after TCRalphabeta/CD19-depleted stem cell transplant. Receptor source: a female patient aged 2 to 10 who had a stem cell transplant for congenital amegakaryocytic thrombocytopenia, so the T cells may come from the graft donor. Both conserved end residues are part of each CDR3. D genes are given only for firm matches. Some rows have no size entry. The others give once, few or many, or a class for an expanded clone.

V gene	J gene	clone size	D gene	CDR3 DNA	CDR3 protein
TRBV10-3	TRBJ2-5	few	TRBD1	TGTGCCATCAGAGATGGGACAGCCCAAGAGACCCAGTACTTC	CAIRDGTAQETQYF
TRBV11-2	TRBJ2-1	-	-	TGTGCCAGCAGCCTCCGAGGGCGGGGTGACTCCAATGAGCAGTTCTTC	CASSLRGRGDSNEQFF
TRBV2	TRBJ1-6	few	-	TGTGCCAGCAGTTCGACACCGAGCTCCTATAATTCACCCCTCCACTTT	CASSSTPSSYNSPLHF
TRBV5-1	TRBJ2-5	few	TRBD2	TGCGCCAGCAGCAGCGGGGGGGTAGAGACCCAGTACTTC	CASSSGGVETQYF
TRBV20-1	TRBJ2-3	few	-	TGCAGTGCTAGTAGGTTACGGGGTGGTACAGATACGCAGTATTTT	CSASRLRGGTDTQYF
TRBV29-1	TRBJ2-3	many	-	TGCAGCGTTGGATCTCGGGGGGCAGGGGATACGCAGTATTTT	CSVGSRGAGDTQYF
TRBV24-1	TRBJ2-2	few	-	TGTGCCACCAAGGACGCCTACGCCGGGGAGCTGTTTTTT	CATKDAYAGELFF
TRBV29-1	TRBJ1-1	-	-	TGCAGCGTTGTACGGGTTCGGGGGAACACTGAAGCTTTCTTT	CSVVRVRGNTEAFF
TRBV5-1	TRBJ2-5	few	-	TGCGCCAGCAGCTTGGTGCAGGGGCGTAGGGAACAAGAGACCCAGTACTTC	CASSLVQGRREQETQYF
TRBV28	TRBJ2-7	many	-	TGTGCCAGCAGTTTGGGTAGCGGAGGGGGCACCTACGAGCAGTACTTC	CASSLGSGGGTYEQYF
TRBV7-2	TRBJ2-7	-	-	TGTGCCAGCAGCTTAGAGGCAGGGACAAGCTCCTACGAGCAGTACTTC	CASSLEAGTSSYEQYF
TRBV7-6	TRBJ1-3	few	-	TGTGCCAGCAGCCAACCCTTAACTGGAAACACCATATATTTT	CASSQPLTGNTIYF
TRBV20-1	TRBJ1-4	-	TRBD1	TGCAGTGCTGCGGGACAGGGGTTAACTAATGAAAAACTGTTTTTT	CSAAGQGLTNEKLFF
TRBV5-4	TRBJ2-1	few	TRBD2	TGTGCCAGCAGTTTGGGACTAGCGCTCGATGAGCAGTTCTTC	CASSLGLALDEQFF
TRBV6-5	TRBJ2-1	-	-	TGTGCCAGCAGTTATTCGGCGGAAACGACCGACAGCTCCTACAATGAGCAGTTCTTC	CASSYSAETTDSSYNEQFF
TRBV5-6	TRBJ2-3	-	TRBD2	TGTGCCAGCAGCTTGGTGGGACTAGAGGTAGATACGCAGTATTTT	CASSLVGLEVDTQYF
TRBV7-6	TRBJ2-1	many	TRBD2	TGTGCCAGCAGCCTAACTCGTCTAGCGGGAAGGAATGAGCAGTTCTTC	CASSLTRLAGRNEQFF
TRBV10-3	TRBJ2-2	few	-	TGTGCCATCAGTGAGTCAGGGGCAGCGAACACCGGGGAGCTGTTTTTT	CAISESGAANTGELFF
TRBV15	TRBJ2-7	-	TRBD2	TGTGCCACCAGCAGAGATCTCGATCTAGCGGGGGGTAAGCAGTACTTC	CATSRDLDLAGGKQYF
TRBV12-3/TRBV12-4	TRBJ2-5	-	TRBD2	TGTGCCAGCTCACCAGGGACTAGCGGGGGGGCCCGGGAGACCCAGTACTTC	CASSPGTSGGARETQYF
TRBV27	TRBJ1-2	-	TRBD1	TGTGCCAGCAGTTTGGGACAGCCAATTCTCTATGGCTACACCTTC	CASSLGQPILYGYTF
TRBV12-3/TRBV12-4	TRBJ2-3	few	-	TGTGCCAGCAGTTTTCCCGGGTTCGGCGCAGATACGCAGTATTTT	CASSFPGFGADTQYF
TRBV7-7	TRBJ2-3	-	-	TGTGCCAGCGCAGTCGGAGGAACGGATACGCAGTATTTT	CASAVGGTDTQYF
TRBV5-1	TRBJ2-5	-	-	TGCGCCAGCAGCTTGTTTCAGGGGTGGGAGACCCAGTACTTC	CASSLFQGWETQYF
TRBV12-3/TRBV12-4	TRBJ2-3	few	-	TGTGCCAGCACCAAAGAAGCAGATACGCAGTATTTT	CASTKEADTQYF
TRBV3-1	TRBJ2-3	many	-	TGTGCCAGCAGCCCTCTAGCTCTGGATACGCAGTATTTT	CASSPLALDTQYF
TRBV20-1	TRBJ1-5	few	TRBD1	TGCACTGTCGGACAGGGGCCGGGTCAGCCCCAGCATTTT	CTVGQGPGQPQHF
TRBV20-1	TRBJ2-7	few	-	TGCAGTGCTAGATACACGACAGACGAGCAGTACTTC	CSARYTTDEQYF
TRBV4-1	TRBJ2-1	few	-	TGCGCCAGCAGCCGGACGGACAGTTTGCTGTACAATGAGCAGTTCTTC	CASSRTDSLLYNEQFF
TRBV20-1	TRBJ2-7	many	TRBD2	TGCAGTGCTTCCCGGACTAGCGTTTACGAGCAGTACTTC	CSASRTSVYEQYF
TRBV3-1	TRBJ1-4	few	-	TGTGCCAGCAGCTGGGAAGGCGAAAAACTGTTTTTT	CASSWEGEKLFF
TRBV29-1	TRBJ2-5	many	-	TGCAGCGTTGTGGTCCAGGCCCCCCAAGAGACCCAGTACTTC	CSVVVQAPQETQYF
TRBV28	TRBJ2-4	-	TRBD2	TGTGCCAGCAGTCCATCGGGAGGATGGCCGCTCATAGCCAAAAACATTCAGTACTTC	CASSPSGGWPLIAKNIQYF
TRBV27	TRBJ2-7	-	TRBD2	TGTGCCAGCAGTTTTTCGACTAGCGGGACTTTGAGGCAGTACTTC	CASSFSTSGTLRQYF
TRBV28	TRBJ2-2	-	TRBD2	TGTGCCAGCAGTTTATTCGGGAGGGCGCGGACCGGGGAGCTGTTTTTT	CASSLFGRARTGELFF
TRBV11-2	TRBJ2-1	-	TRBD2	TGTGCCAGCAGTATAAGATCCCGGGGTAGCGGGGGATACAATGAGCAGTTCTTC	CASSIRSRGSGGYNEQFF
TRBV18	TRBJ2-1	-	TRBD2	TGTGCCAGCTCACCAGGGGCCGGGACAGCGGGACTAGCGGGGTACAATGAGCAGTTCTTC	CASSPGAGTAGLAGYNEQFF
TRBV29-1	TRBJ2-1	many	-	TGCAGCGTTAAGACAGTATTCTCCTACAATGAGCAGTTCTTC	CSVKTVFSYNEQFF
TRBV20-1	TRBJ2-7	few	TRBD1	TGCAGTGCTCTGACAGGGGGGAACTCCTACGAGCAGTACTTC	CSALTGGNSYEQYF
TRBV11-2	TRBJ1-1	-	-	TGTGCCAGCAGCTTAGATACTGTCGCTGAAGCTTTCTTT	CASSLDTVAEAFF
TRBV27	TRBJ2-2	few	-	TGTGCCAGCAGCCTTACAGGGCCCAGTTTGACCGGGGAGCTGTTTTTT	CASSLTGPSLTGELFF
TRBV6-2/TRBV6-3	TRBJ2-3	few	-	TGTGCCAGCAGTGACACAGGTTGGGCTAGCACAGATACGCAGTATTTT	CASSDTGWASTDTQYF
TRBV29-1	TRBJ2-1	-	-	TGCAGCGTTGACACGCCTAGCTACACTGAGCAGTTCTTC	CSVDTPSYTEQFF
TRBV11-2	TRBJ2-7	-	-	TGTGCCAGCAGCTTAGATTTACAGCTAGGGGTCTTGGACTTC	CASSLDLQLGVLDF
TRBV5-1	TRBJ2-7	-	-	TGCGCCAGCAGCTTGGGTCTGCGCGGGTACGAGCAGTACTTC	CASSLGLRGYEQYF
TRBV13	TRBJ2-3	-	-	TGTGCCAGCAGCCCCCGGGACCTCACAGATACGCAGTATTTT	CASSPRDLTDTQYF
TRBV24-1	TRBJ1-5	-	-	TGTGCCACCAGTGAGCAGTGGAACAATCAGCCCCAGCATTTT	CATSEQWNNQPQHF
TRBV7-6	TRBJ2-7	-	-	TGTGCCAGCAGCCCCCGACGATTGGGAACCCTTGGCGAGCAGTACTTC	CASSPRRLGTLGEQYF
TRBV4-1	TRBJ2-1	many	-	TGCGCCAGCAGCCTGAGTACCCAACACAATGAGCAGTTCTTC	CASSLSTQHNEQFF
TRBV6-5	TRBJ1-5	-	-	TGTGCCAGCAGTTACGGACACGGCAATCAGCCCCAGCATTTT	CASSYGHGNQPQHF
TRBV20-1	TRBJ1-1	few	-	TGCAGTGCTCAAGGGACGCACACTGAAGCTTTCTTT	CSAQGTHTEAFF